The next 11 T cell receptor beta chains were all read from a single sample in a study of cytomegalovirus exposure and HLA in healthy donors. In the PCR, 60 Vbeta and 13 Jbeta primers were used. The data were produced by immunoSEQ multiplex PCR, yet TCRdb's version contains in-frame clones alone and is incomplete. The sample carries more than 80,000 clones, just under 70% recorded once. The sequencing sample was made of PBMCs. The source of these receptors is a man aged 45-65 years in good health and CMV-seronegative.

This chain joins TRBV2 and TRBJ1-3, with 7 bases identical to TRBD1. Germline V lookup: CDR1 SNHLY, CDR2 FYNNEI. V lost 6 bases to trimming and J lost 0 bases; unmatched junction nucleotides: 8. This CDR3 has 16 amino acids. The CDR3 sequence is CASRTGTASSGNTIYF. The CDR3 nucleotides read TGTGCCAGCAGAACCGGGACAGCCTCCTCTGGAAACACCATATATTTT.

V usage is TRBV4-3 and J usage is TRBJ1-5; the D is unclear. This CDR3 has 13 residues. CDR1 LGHNA and CDR2 YSLEER come from the germline V gene. The V and J ends lost 1 base and 12 bases respectively, with 13 bases between them. The CDR3 spells CASSQGLLGLQHF. The CDR3 coding sequence is TGCGCCAGCAGCCAAGGCCTACTAGGTCTCCAGCATTTT.

Only one count was recorded for this clone. The rearrangement joins TRBV30 to TRBJ2-3; 9 bases fit TRBD1. Germline V gives CDR1 GTSNPN, CDR2 SVGIG (reference sequence). V dropped 4 bases and J dropped 4; count of bases not matched to a gene: 9. The CDR3 covers 15 residues. CDR3 nucleotide sequence: TGTGCCTGGACTCCGGGACAGGGTCTCCCAGATACGCAGTATTTT. This translates into CAWTPGQGLPDTQYF. Supplemented by reference TRBV30 and TRBJ2-3, the full variable domain reads SQTIHQWPATLVQPVGSPLSLECTVEGTSNPNLYWYRQAAGRGLQLLFYSVGIGQISSEVPQNLSASRPQDRQFILSSKKLLLSDSGFYLCAWTPGQGLPDTQYFGPGTRLTVL.

The sample holds a few counts of this clone. The chain couples TRBV6-1 to TRBJ2-7; 7 nucleotides line up with TRBD1. CDR1 and CDR2 (germline): MNHNS, SASEGT. The CDR3 is 14 amino acids. J gave up 5 bases and V 3 bases, and 7 bases lay outside the gene matches. This CDR3 is CASSEGTVDHEQYV. For the CDR3, the DNA is TGTGCCAGCAGTGAGGGGACAGTTGACCACGAGCAGTACGTC.

This clone was found a few times. The chain uses TRBV4-3 and TRBJ2-5, with TRBD2 matching over 8 bases. There are 14 residues in the CDR3. Germline values: CDR1 LGHNA, CDR2 YSLEER. V gave up 4 bases and J gave up 0 bases; unmatched junction bases: 1. CDR3 sequence: CASSLAGNQETQYF. CDR3 in DNA: TGCGCCAGCAGCCTAGCGGGGAACCAAGAGACCCAGTACTTC.

V usage is TRBV6-4 and J usage is TRBJ1-1; D is unclear. The germline V gene encodes CDR1 MRHNA and CDR2 SNTAGT. The CDR3 covers 13 residues. Trimming left V 8 bases short and J 2 bases short, with 12 bases between. CDR3 DNA: TGTGCCAGCTCCCGGGAGCGCAACACTGAAGCTTTCTTT. Amino acid sequence: CASSRERNTEAFF.

The CDR3 sequence: CASSLEGRGHGNTIYF. CDR3 coding DNA: TGTGCCAGCAGCTTAGAAGGCAGGGGGCACGGAAACACCATATATTTT. V gene TRBV7-9 combines with J gene TRBJ1-3; 8 nucleotides match TRBD1. V lost 1 base, J lost 4 bases, and 6 bases stayed unmatched. Germline V CDR1 and CDR2: SEHNR, FQNEAQ (reference sequence). There are 16 residues in the CDR3.

This clone was counted a few times. The V and J genes are TRBV5-1 and TRBJ1-2; 8 bases match TRBD1. Germline V gene data show CDR1 as SGHRS and CDR2 as YFSETQ. There are 14 residues in the CDR3. With V trimmed by 0 bases and J by 4 bases, 2 bases remained unmatched. The DNA of the CDR3 is TGCGCCAGCAGCTTGGGAGGGACAGGCTATGGCTACACCTTC. This gives the protein CASSLGGTGYGYTF.

This clone was picked up one time. The chain couples TRBV5-8 to TRBJ2-2, with 8 positions matching TRBD1. CDR1 and CDR2 from the germline V gene are SGHTS and YDEGEE. After removal of 4 bases from V and 4 bases from J, the junction contained 6 bases not matched to a gene. The CDR3 consists of 15 residues. The CDR3 sequence: CASSPGQAFTGELFF. CDR3 bases: TGTGCCAGCAGCCCGGGACAGGCGTTCACCGGGGAGCTGTTTTTT.

The chain uses TRBV15 and TRBJ1-2, with a weak D call TRBD1 (5 bases). V was cut by 3 bases and J by 7 bases, with 18 bases left in between. Germline CDR1 reads LNHNV; CDR2 reads YYDKDF (reference sequence). The CDR3 has 15 amino acids. CDR3 nucleotides: TGTGCCACCAGCAGGGCAAGGCGGGGGGTCAGTGGCTACACCTTC. Its protein product is CATSRARRGVSGYTF. Full variable domain (rest looked up from reference TRBV15 and TRBJ1-2): DAMVIQNPRYQVTQFGKPVTLSCSQTLNHNVMYWYQQKSSQAPKLLFHYYDKDFNNEADTPDNFQSRRPNTSFCFLDIRSPGLGDTAMYLCATSRARRGVSGYTFGSGTRLTVV.

The chain has TRBV30 and TRBJ2-3; D possibly corresponds to TRBD2 (6 bases). Germline-derived CDR1 and CDR2 are GTSNPN and SVGIG (reference sequence). This CDR3 has 19 amino acids. The V gene lost 2 bases and the J gene lost 2 bases, with 26 bases spanning the gap. CDR3 region: CAWSRFTPSRRGNTDTQYF. CDR3 bases: TGTGCCTGGAGTCGATTTACCCCATCACGGCGGGGAAACACAGATACGCAGTATTTT. Together with reference TRBV30 and TRBJ2-3, the CDR3 gives the full variable domain: SQTIHQWPATLVQPVGSPLSLECTVEGTSNPNLYWYRQAAGRGLQLLFYSVGIGQISSEVPQNLSASRPQDRQFILSSKKLLLSDSGFYLCAWSRFTPSRRGNTDTQYFGPGTRLTVL.